This entry features one T cell receptor beta chain sequence. Its antigen is not identified. This sample is part of a study of CXCR3-negative and CXCR3-positive naive CD8 T cells. In the study overall: Each library gave roughly 1.4 +/- 0.3 million of approximately 150 million TRB reads.

Study-level findings and limits: Naive CXCR3-negative and CXCR3-positive cells had similar TRBV-TRBJ usage; memory differed. The TRB CDR3s that CXCR3-positive naive cells carried were more hydrophobic than those of CXCR3-negative naive cells.

The TRB libraries of cDNA were built by UMI-labeled 5' RACE. TCRdb re-called the 5' RACE reads; one entry per CDR3 protein, DNA not given. The specimen's table records under 75,000 distinct CDR3 sequences. Germline lookup yields CDR1 SGHAT and CDR2 FQNNGV. This CDR3 has 14 amino acids. Each CD8+ T cell subset was sorted in triplicate, 300,000 cells each. CD45RO-CCR7+CD27+CD95- cells counted as naive CD8+ T cells. The rearrangement links TRBV11-2 to TRBJ1-2; TCRdb picks TRBD1, but there is no DNA to check that call. Sequencing was carried out using naive CXCR3+ CD8+ T cells from blood. Subset reported: CD45RO-CCR7+CD27+CD95- naive CD8+ T cells expressing CXCR3 (TNR3+). The source is a human donor in good health. Some clones in this sample may be carry-over from other donors' samples. The CDR3 here is CASSTGRLNYGYTF.